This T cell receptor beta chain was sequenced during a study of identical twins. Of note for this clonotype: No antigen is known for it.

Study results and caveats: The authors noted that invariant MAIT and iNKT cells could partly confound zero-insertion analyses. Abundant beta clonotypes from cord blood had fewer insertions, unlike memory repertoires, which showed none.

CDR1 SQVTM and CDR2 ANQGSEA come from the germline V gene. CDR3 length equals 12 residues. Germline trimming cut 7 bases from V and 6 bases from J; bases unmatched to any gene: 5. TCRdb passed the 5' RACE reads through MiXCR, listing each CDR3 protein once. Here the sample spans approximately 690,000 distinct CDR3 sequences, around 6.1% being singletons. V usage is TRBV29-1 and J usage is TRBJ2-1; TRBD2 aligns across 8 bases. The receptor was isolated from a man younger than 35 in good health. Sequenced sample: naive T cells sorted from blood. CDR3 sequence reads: CSARTSSNEQFF. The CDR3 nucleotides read TGCAGCGCCCGGACTAGCAGCAATGAGCAGTTCTTC.